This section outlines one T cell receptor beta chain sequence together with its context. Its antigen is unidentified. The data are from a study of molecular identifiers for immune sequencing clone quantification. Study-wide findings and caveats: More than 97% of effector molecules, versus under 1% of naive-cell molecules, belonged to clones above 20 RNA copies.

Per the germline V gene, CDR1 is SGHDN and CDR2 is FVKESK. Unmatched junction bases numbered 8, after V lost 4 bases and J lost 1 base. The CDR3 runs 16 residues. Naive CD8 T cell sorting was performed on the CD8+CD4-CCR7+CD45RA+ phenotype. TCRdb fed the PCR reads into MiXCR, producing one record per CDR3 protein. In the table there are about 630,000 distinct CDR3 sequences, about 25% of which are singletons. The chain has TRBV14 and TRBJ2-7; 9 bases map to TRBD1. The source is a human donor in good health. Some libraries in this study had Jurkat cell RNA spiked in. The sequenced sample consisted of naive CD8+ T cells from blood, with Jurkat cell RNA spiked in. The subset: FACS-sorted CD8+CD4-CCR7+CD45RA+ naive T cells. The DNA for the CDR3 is TGTGCCAGCAGCCGAGAAACAGGGGGCCTATCCTACGAGCAGTACTTC. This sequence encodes CASSRETGGLSYEQYF. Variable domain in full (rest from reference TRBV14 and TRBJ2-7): EAGVTQFPSHSVIEKGQTVTLRCDPISGHDNLYWYRRVMGKEIKFLLHFVKESKQDESGMPNNRFLAERTGGTYSTLKVQPAELEDSGVYFCASSRETGGLSYEQYFGPGTRLTVT.